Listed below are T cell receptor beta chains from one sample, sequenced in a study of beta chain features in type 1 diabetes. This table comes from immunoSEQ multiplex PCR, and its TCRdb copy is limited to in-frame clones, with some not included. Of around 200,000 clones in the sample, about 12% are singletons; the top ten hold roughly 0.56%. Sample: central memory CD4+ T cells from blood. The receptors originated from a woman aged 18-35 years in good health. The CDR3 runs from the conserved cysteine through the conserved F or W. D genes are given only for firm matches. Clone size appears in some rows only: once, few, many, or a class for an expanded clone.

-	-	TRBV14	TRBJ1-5	CASSSQGNQPQHF	TGTGCCAGCAGCTCTCAGGGGAATCAGCCCCAGCATTTT
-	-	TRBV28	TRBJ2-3	CASSLGGATTDTQYF	TGTGCCAGCAGTTTAGGAGGGGCCACCACAGATACGCAGTATTTT
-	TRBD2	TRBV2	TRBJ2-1	CASNKRGTRSNNEQFF	TGTGCCAGCAACAAACGGGGGACTAGATCTAACAATGAGCAGTTCTTC
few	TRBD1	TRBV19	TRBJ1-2	CASIWTGGNYGYTF	TGTGCCAGTATCTGGACAGGGGGCAACTATGGCTACACCTTC
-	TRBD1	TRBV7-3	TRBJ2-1	CASSRGTGRKFF	TGTGCCAGCAGCCGTGGGACAGGTAGGAAGTTCTTC
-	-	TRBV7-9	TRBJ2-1	CASSLVAVSYNEQFF	TGTGCCAGCAGCTTAGTGGCGGTCTCCTACAATGAGCAGTTCTTC
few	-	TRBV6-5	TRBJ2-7	CASSPPGVREQYF	TGTGCCAGCAGCCCCCCGGGAGTGAGGGAGCAGTACTTC
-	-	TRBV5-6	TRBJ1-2	CASSFRSGNNYGYTF	TGTGCCAGCAGCTTCCGCTCAGGCAATAACTATGGCTACACCTTC
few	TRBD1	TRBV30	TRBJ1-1	CAWEPTGVAFF	TGTGCCTGGGAACCGACAGGGGTAGCTTTCTTT
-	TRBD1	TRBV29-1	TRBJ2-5	CSVTPGQKETQYF	TGCAGCGTTACCCCGGGACAGAAAGAGACCCAGTACTTC
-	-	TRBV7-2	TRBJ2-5	CASSRSGETQYF	TGTGCCAGCAGTAGGTCAGGAGAGACCCAGTACTTC
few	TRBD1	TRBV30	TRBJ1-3	CAWSRQGYRSGNTIYF	TGTGCCTGGAGTCGACAGGGCTATCGGTCTGGAAACACCATATATTTT
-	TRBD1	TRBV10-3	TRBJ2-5	CAISLGQGAGETQYF	TGTGCCATCAGCCTAGGACAGGGGGCAGGGGAGACCCAGTACTTC
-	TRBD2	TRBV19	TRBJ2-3	CASSVGLAGSTDTQYF	TGTGCCAGTAGTGTGGGACTAGCGGGAAGCACAGATACGCAGTATTTT
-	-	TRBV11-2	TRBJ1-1	CASGGRSPEAFF	TGTGCCAGCGGCGGTCGAAGTCCCGAAGCTTTCTTT
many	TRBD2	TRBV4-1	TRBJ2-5	CASSRLATETQYF	TGCGCCAGCAGCCGACTAGCGACGGAGACCCAGTACTTC
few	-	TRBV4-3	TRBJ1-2	CASSQERRNYGYTF	TGCGCCAGCAGCCAAGAAAGGCGGAACTATGGCTACACCTTC
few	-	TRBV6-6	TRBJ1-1	CASSSPVMNTEAFF	TGTGCCAGCAGTTCGCCGGTGATGAACACTGAAGCTTTCTTT
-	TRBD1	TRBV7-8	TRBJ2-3	CASSPLGQGAGDTQYF	TGTGCCAGCAGCCCTCTGGGACAGGGGGCAGGAGATACGCAGTATTTT
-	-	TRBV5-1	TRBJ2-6	CASSGLGGANSGANVLTF	TGCGCCAGCAGCGGGCTGGGGGGGGCAAACTCTGGGGCCAACGTCCTGACTTTC
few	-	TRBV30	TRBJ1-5	CAWSVRGDQPQHF	TGTGCCTGGAGTGTTAGGGGCGATCAGCCCCAGCATTTT
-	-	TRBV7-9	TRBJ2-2	CASSLRSSNTGELFF	TGTGCCAGCAGCTTACGCAGTTCGAACACCGGGGAGCTGTTTTTT
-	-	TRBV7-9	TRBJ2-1	CASSSGAGRQFF	TGTGCCAGCAGCTCCGGGGCGGGAAGGCAGTTCTTC
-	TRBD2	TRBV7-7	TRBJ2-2	CASSLVASGNTGELFF	TGTGCTAGCAGCTTAGTCGCTAGCGGGAACACCGGGGAGCTGTTTTTT
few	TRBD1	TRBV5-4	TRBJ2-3	CASSLITGTGTDTQYF	TGTGCCAGCAGCTTGATTACCGGGACAGGCACAGATACGCAGTATTTT
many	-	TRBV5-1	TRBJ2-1	CASSLEREQFF	TGCGCCAGCAGCTTGGAGCGGGAGCAGTTCTTC
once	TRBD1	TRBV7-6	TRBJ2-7	CASSVLGGAGQYF	TGTGCCAGCAGCGTCCTAGGGGGCGCAGGGCAGTACTTC
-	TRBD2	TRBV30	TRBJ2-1	CAWSGMTSGRGRGQFF	TGTGCCTGGAGCGGGATGACTAGCGGGAGAGGTAGAGGGCAGTTCTTC
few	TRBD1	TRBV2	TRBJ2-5	CASSRDRQETQYF	TGTGCCAGCAGTAGGGACAGACAAGAGACCCAGTACTTC
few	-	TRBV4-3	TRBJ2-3	CASSQDKRLALVDTQYF	TGCGCCAGCAGCCAAGATAAGAGGCTAGCGTTAGTAGATACGCAGTATTTT
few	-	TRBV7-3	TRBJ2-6	CASSLSGQGGSGANVLTF	TGTGCCAGCAGCTTAAGTGGGCAGGGAGGAAGTGGGGCCAACGTCCTGACTTTC
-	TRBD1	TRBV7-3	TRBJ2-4	CASSPDRAYGIQYF	TGTGCCAGCAGCCCGGACAGGGCATACGGCATTCAGTACTTC
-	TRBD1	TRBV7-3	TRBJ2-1	CASSRDRRPWWENINEQFF	TGTGCCAGCAGCCGGGACAGACGCCCCTGGTGGGAAAATATCAATGAGCAGTTCTTC
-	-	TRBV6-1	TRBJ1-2	CASSEAPQGTNYGYTF	TGTGCCAGCAGTGAGGCCCCACAGGGCACTAACTATGGCTACACCTTC
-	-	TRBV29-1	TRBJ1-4	CSVQQATNEKLFF	TGCAGCGTCCAACAGGCAACTAATGAAAAACTGTTTTTT
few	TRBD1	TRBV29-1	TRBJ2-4	CSAPGQGAVQYF	TGCAGCGCCCCGGGACAGGGGGCAGTTCAGTACTTC
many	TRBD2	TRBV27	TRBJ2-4	CASSLLAGTKNIQYF	TGTGCCAGCAGTTTGCTAGCGGGAACCAAAAACATTCAGTACTTC
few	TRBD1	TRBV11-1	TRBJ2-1	CASSNRDRGFVEQFF	TGTGCCAGCAGCAACCGGGACAGGGGGTTCGTTGAGCAGTTCTTC
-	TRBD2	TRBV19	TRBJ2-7	CASMGTSGSHEQYF	TGTGCCAGTATGGGGACTAGCGGGAGCCACGAGCAGTACTTC
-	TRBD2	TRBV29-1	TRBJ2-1	CSATGLAGDNEQFF	TGCAGCGCCACCGGACTAGCGGGAGACAATGAGCAGTTCTTC
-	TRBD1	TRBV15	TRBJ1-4	CATRPGQGNEKLFF	TGTGCCACCAGGCCGGGACAGGGTAATGAAAAACTGTTTTTT
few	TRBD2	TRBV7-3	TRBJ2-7	CASSLQAGGRGEQYF	TGTGCCAGCAGCTTACAAGCGGGAGGGCGGGGCGAGCAGTACTTC
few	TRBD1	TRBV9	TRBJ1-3	CASSVQTGMPSGNTIYF	TGTGCCAGCAGCGTTCAGACAGGGATGCCCTCTGGAAACACCATATATTTT
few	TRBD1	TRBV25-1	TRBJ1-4	CASSVQGAMEKLFF	TGTGCCAGCAGTGTACAGGGGGCGATGGAAAAACTGTTTTTT
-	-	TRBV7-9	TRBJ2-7	CASSLGGPSYEQYF	TGTGCCAGCAGCTTAGGTGGGCCGAGCTACGAGCAGTACTTC
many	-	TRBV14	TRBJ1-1	CASSQRGGSAEAFF	TGTGCCAGCAGCCAACGGGGGGGATCCGCTGAAGCTTTCTTT
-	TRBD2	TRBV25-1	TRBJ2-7	CASSAETSGRGGSYEQYF	TGTGCCAGCAGTGCTGAGACTAGCGGGAGGGGAGGCTCCTACGAGCAGTACTTC
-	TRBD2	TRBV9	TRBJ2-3	CASSVQLAGGTQYF	TGTGCCAGCAGCGTACAGCTAGCGGGGGGTACGCAGTATTTT
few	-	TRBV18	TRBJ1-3	CASSRLDNSGNTIYF	TGTGCCAGCTCACGACTGGACAACTCTGGAAACACCATATATTTT
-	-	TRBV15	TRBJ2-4	CATSRVAGLAKNIQYF	TGTGCCACCAGCAGAGTTGCCGGTCTAGCCAAAAACATTCAGTACTTC
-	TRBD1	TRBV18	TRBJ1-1	CASSRYTGVGAEAFF	TGTGCCAGCTCACGGTATACAGGGGTCGGGGCTGAAGCTTTCTTT
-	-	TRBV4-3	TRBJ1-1	CASSRRARSTEAFF	TGCGCCAGCAGCCGCCGCGCAAGAAGCACTGAAGCTTTCTTT
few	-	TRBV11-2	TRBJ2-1	CASSLDRGEQFF	TGTGCCAGCAGCTTAGACAGGGGTGAGCAGTTCTTC
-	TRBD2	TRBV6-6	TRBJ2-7	CASSRALAGELYEQYF	TGTGCCAGCAGTCGAGCTTTAGCGGGAGAACTCTACGAGCAGTACTTC
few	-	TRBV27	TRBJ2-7	CASSEYLSYEQYF	TGTGCCAGCAGTGAATACTTGTCCTACGAGCAGTACTTC
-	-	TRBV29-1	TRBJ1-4	CSAEGGAGEKLFF	TGCAGCGCCGAGGGGGGGGCAGGGGAAAAACTGTTTTTT
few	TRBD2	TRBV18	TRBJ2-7	CASSVAGVDEQYF	TGTGCCAGCTCAGTAGCGGGAGTAGACGAGCAGTACTTC